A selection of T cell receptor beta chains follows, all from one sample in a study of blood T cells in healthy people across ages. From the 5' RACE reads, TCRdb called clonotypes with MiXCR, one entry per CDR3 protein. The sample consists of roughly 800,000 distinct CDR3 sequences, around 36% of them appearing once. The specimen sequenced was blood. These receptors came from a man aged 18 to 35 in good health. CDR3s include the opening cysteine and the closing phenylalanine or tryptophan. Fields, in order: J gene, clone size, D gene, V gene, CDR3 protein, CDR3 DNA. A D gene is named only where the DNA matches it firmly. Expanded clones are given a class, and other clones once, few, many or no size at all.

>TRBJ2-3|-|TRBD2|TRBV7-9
CASSFTLSTSGGTDTQYF
TGTGCCAGCAGCTTTACCCTTTCGACTAGCGGGGGCACAGATACGCAGTATTTT
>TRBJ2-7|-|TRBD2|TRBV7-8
CASSRWPSGGLNSRNEQYF
TGTGCCAGCAGCCGTTGGCCTAGCGGGGGGCTAAATTCACGCAATGAGCAGTACTTC
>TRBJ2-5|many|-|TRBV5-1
CASSYETQYF
TGCGCCAGCAGCTATGAGACCCAGTACTTC
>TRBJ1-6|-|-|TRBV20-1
CSASRGGFSPLHF
TGCAGTGCTAGTCGGGGGGGATTCTCACCCCTCCACTTT
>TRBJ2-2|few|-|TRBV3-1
CASSQGYGSGELFF
TGTGCCAGCAGCCAAGGTTACGGCTCCGGGGAGCTGTTTTTT
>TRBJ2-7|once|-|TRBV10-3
CATLWTGGDNEQYF
TGTGCCACATTATGGACTGGCGGCGACAATGAGCAGTACTTC
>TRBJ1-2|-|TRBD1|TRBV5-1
CASSFGTGRGYTF
TGCGCCAGCAGCTTCGGGACAGGCCGCGGCTACACCTTC
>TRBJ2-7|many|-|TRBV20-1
CSARDYEQYF
TGCAGTGCTAGAGACTACGAGCAGTACTTC
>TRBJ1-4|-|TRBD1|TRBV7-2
CACSLGTGAVEKLFF
TGTGCCTGCAGCTTGGGGACAGGGGCGGTTGAAAAACTGTTTTTT
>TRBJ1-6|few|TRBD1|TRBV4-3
CASSRDRGVSPLHF
TGCGCCAGCAGCCGGGACAGGGGAGTTTCACCCCTCCACTTT
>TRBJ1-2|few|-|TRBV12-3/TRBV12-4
CASSFEARGSGYTF
TGTGCCAGCAGTTTCGAGGCCCGGGGCTCTGGCTACACCTTC
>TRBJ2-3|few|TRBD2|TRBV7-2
CASSLAPLGLRGGKYTDTQYF
TGTGCCAGCAGCTTAGCCCCTTTAGGTTTGCGGGGGGGCAAATACACAGATACGCAGTATTTT
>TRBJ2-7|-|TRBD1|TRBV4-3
CASSPRTGHYEQYF
TGCGCCAGCAGCCCCCGGACAGGCCACTACGAGCAGTACTTC
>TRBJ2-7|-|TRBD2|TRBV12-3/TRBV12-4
CASRGLALHEQYF
TGTGCCAGTAGGGGACTAGCGCTCCACGAGCAGTACTTC
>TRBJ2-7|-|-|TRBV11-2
CASSDGLDYVNNEQYF
TGTGCCAGCAGCGACGGGTTGGACTACGTTAACAATGAGCAGTACTTC
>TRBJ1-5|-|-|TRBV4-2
CASSQDLWDQPQHF
TGTGCCAGCAGCCAAGATCTTTGGGATCAGCCCCAGCATTTT
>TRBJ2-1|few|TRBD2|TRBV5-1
CASSLELRGLAGVNEQFF
TGCGCCAGCAGCCTCGAGTTACGAGGGCTAGCGGGGGTGAATGAGCAGTTCTTC
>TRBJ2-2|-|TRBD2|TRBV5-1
CASSLAPAGGLNTGELFF
TGCGCCAGCAGCTTAGCCCCCGCGGGGGGGCTGAACACCGGGGAGCTGTTTTTT
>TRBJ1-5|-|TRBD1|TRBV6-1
CASSPPRTGGGLYSNQPQHF
TGTGCCAGCAGTCCACCTAGGACAGGGGGAGGACTATATAGCAATCAGCCCCAGCATTTT
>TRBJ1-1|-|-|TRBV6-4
CASRSSFLDSNTEAFF
TGTGCCAGCAGAAGCTCTTTTTTGGACAGCAACACTGAAGCTTTCTTT
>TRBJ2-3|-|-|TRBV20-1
CSARWGVSTDTQYF
TGCAGTGCTAGGTGGGGGGTTAGCACAGATACGCAGTATTTT
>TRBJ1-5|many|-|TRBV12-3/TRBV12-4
CASKRNIGNQPQHF
TGTGCCAGCAAACGAAACATTGGCAATCAGCCCCAGCATTTT
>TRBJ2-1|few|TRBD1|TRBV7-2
CASSSPGTGHYNEQFF
TGTGCCAGCAGCTCTCCCGGGACAGGGCACTACAATGAGCAGTTCTTC
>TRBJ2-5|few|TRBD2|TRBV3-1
CASSQGAGAQETQYF
TGTGCCAGCAGTCAAGGAGCGGGGGCCCAAGAGACCCAGTACTTC
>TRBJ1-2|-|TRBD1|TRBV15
CATSRGDRGSNYGYTF
TGTGCTACCAGCAGAGGCGACAGGGGAAGTAACTATGGCTACACCTTC
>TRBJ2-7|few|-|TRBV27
CASSAVLDPYEQYF
TGTGCCAGCAGTGCGGTCCTCGACCCCTACGAGCAGTACTTC
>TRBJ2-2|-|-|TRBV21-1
CASSLGVSGELFF
TGTGCCAGCAGCTTGGGGGTGTCCGGGGAGCTGTTTTTT
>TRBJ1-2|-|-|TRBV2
CVSSPDGKYGYTF
TGTGTCAGCAGCCCCGACGGAAAATATGGCTACACCTTC
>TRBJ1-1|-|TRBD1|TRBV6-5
CASSLTGEVTEAFF
TGTGCCAGCAGCCTAACAGGGGAGGTCACTGAAGCTTTCTTT
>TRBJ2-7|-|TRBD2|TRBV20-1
CSARDWVAGHNEQYF
TGCAGTGCTAGAGATTGGGTAGCGGGGCACAATGAGCAGTACTTC
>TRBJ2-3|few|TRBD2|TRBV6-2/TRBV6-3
CATSLALTDTQYF
TGTGCCACCTCACTAGCGTTGACAGATACGCAGTATTTT
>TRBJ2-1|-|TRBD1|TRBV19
CASSPRDRSQLHEQFF
TGTGCCAGTAGTCCCCGGGACAGGAGTCAGTTGCATGAGCAGTTCTTC
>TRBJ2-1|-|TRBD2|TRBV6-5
CASRIAGGPVNEQFF
TGTGCCAGCAGAATAGCGGGGGGGCCTGTAAATGAGCAGTTCTTC
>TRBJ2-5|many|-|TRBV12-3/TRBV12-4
CASSFTRRQQETQYF
TGTGCCAGCAGTTTCACTCGCCGACAGCAAGAGACCCAGTACTTC
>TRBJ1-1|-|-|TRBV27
CASMTRERNTEAFF
TGTGCCAGCATGACTAGGGAGCGGAACACTGAAGCTTTCTTT
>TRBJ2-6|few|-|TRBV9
CASSAGHSLRANVLTF
TGTGCCAGCAGCGCTGGCCACTCGCTGCGGGCCAACGTCCTGACTTTC
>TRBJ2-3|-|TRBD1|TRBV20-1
CSARDTDWDRGPTQYF
TGCAGTGCTAGAGATACGGATTGGGACAGGGGGCCTACGCAGTATTTT
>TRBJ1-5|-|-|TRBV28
CASSYGHGNQPQHF
TGTGCCAGCAGTTACGGACACGGCAATCAGCCCCAGCATTTT
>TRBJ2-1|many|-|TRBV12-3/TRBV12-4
CASSPVRGNEQFF
TGTGCCAGCAGTCCCGTACGGGGCAATGAGCAGTTCTTC
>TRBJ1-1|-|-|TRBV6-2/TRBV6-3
CASSYSRPGPEAFF
TGTGCCAGCAGTTACTCCCGGCCGGGCCCTGAAGCTTTCTTT
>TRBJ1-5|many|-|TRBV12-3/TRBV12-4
CASSLGGGSNQPQHF
TGTGCCAGCAGTTTAGGGGGGGGTAGCAATCAGCCCCAGCATTTT
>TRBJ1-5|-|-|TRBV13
CASSGGRSNQPQHF
TGTGCCAGCAGCGGGGGGAGGAGCAATCAGCCCCAGCATTTT
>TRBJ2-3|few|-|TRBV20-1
CSARDAGPRASTDTQYF
TGCAGTGCTAGAGATGCAGGACCAAGAGCTAGCACAGATACGCAGTATTTT
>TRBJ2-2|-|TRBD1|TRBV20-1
CSARGQGAFGELFF
TGCAGTGCTAGAGGACAGGGGGCATTCGGGGAGCTGTTTTTT
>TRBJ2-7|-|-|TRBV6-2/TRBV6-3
CASSYPGQSSYEQYF
TGTGCCAGCAGTTACCCAGGACAGAGCTCCTACGAGCAGTACTTC
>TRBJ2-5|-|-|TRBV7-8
CASVRGETQYF
TGTGCCAGCGTCAGAGGAGAGACCCAGTACTTC
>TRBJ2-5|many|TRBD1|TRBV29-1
CSVDSTGEGETQYF
TGCAGCGTTGATTCGACAGGGGAAGGAGAGACCCAGTACTTC
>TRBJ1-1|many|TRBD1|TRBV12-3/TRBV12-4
CASSRTGTNTEAFF
TGTGCCAGCAGTCGGACAGGGACGAACACTGAAGCTTTCTTT
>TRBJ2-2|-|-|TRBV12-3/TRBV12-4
CASSFFGRGRELFF
TGTGCCAGCAGTTTTTTTGGTAGGGGCCGGGAGCTGTTTTTT
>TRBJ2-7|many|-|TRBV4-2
CASSQSRGLYF
TGTGCCAGCAGCCAATCAAGGGGTTTGTACTTC
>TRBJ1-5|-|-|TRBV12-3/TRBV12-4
CASSFWGSNQPQHF
TGTGCCAGCAGTTTTTGGGGGAGCAATCAGCCCCAGCATTTT
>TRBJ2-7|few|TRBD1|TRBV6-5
CASSYTGQGNYEQYF
TGTGCCAGCAGTTACACGGGACAGGGCAACTACGAGCAGTACTTC
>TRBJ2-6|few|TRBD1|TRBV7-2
CASSSLQGAGANVLTF
TGTGCCAGCAGCTCACTACAGGGGGCTGGGGCCAACGTCCTGACTTTC
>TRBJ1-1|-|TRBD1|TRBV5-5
CASSMGQGDTEAFF
TGTGCCAGCAGCATGGGACAGGGCGACACTGAAGCTTTCTTT
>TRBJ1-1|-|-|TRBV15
CATSIRFFSTEAFF
TGTGCCACCAGCATAAGGTTCTTTTCCACTGAAGCTTTCTTT
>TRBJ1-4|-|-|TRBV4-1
CASSRGGVNEKLFF
TGCGCCAGCAGCCGGGGAGGGGTTAATGAAAAACTGTTTTTT
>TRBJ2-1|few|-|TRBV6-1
CASSEVGQVGNEQFF
TGTGCCAGCAGTGAAGTGGGGCAAGTGGGGAATGAGCAGTTCTTC
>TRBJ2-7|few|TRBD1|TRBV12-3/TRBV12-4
CASSLGTGTHEQYF
TGTGCCAGCAGTTTGGGGACAGGGACCCACGAGCAGTACTTC